These T cell receptor beta chains were read from a single sample in a study of identifying expanded T cells in peripheral blood. Assay used: immunoSEQ multiplex PCR; TCRdb lists only in-frame clones, some missing. The sample consists of about 100,000 clones, 88% of them appearing once. What was sequenced was blood. These receptors were obtained from a person between 18 and 70 years old in good health. The conserved cysteine and the conserved F or W are not part of the CDR3 here. The order of the fields is V gene, CDR3 protein.

TRBV7-2 ASSLVTVGTSTPLH
TRBV10-3 AIRNDRAGGYT
TRBV2 ASSGGLRETQY
TRBV5-1 ASSRQGVADNYEQY
TRBV28 ASSGQTGINTEAF
TRBV11-2 ASSLDPGTSPLH
TRBV5-8 ASSERTGNARPQH
TRBV18 ASSPEGIYGYT
TRBV6-6 ASRIGRRNTEAF
TRBV7-9 ASSLEISYNEQF
TRBV7-2 ASSSLGTIYGYT
TRBV6-5 ASGDRHGNQPQH
TRBV2 ASTLGPGDIQY
TRBV10-3 AISEVRDNEKLF
TRBV11-1 ASSLRRGGTDTQY
TRBV9 ASSLQGQQLNEQF
TRBV11-2 ASSLSDFNSPLH
TRBV6-5 ASSYSVDRREQY
TRBV28 ASISSGRAYEQY
TRBV6-6 ASRHSGTYEQY
TRBV7-2 ASSWDANTGELF
TRBV30 AWNRDRGGETQY
TRBV19 ASSIQTGGTDTQY
TRBV28 ASSFGGAAGELF
TRBV7-9 ASSFSHSPLH
TRBV7-9 ASSLSGRDTEAF
TRBV28 ASSFSGMPNTGELF
TRBV5-6 ASSSRAGNNSPLH
TRBV27 ASSPLGQGARGYT
TRBV5-5 ASSFGGFTDTQY
TRBV5-1 ASSLAVREDGYT
TRBV6-5 ASSRNRGLQF
TRBV5-1 ASSWTGTEAF
TRBV5-6 ASSFLSAAANYGYT
TRBV2 ASSEGGPYGYT
TRBV9 ASSVSGANYGYT
TRBV6-5 ASRRQPYSNQPQH
TRBV7-3 ASSVGLGNTEAF
TRBV5-1 ASNSLGMYQETQY
TRBV28 ASSWYGTAYNEQF
TRBV7-9 ASSSQGLNTEAF
TRBV10-3 AISEGSGPNTEAF
TRBV29-1 SVGGRGGHEQY
TRBV9 ASSVREGAISYEQY